Listed here are 13 T cell receptor beta chains from one sample, sequenced in a study of Ad26.COV2.S vaccination and SARS-CoV-2 variants. Documented treatment: around 19 received Ad26.COV2.S at low or high dose, single or two shots; 5 received placebo; per-sample allocation not given. The samples date from day 63 after the first vaccine or placebo injection. The repertoire was sequenced with immunoSEQ multiplex PCR; TCRdb's copy has only in-frame clones and lacks some. The repertoire holds some 270,000 clones, with 70% to 90% as singletons. The sample in question was peripheral blood, obtained in a trial of Ad26.COV2.S vaccine versus placebo. These receptors originate from a person aged 18-65 years who received the Ad26.COV2.S COVID-19 vaccine or a placebo.

This CDR3 is CASSEGSYGYTF. In nucleotides, the CDR3 is TGTGCCAGCAGCGAAGGGTCCTATGGCTACACCTTC. This chain links TRBV5-4 with TRBJ1-2, with D uncertain. V was pared by 4 bases and J by 4 bases, with 8 bases between. CDR1 SGHNT and CDR2 YYREEE come from the germline V gene (reference sequence). CDR3 length: 12 residues. The complete variable domain, with remaining parts taken from reference TRBV5-4 and TRBJ1-2, reads ETGVTQSPTHLIKTRGQQVTLRCSSQSGHNTVSWYQQALGQGPQFIFQYYREEENGRGNFPPRFSGLQFPNYSSELNVNALELDDSALYLCASSEGSYGYTFGSGTRLTVV.

The chain couples TRBV14 to TRBJ2-1, with TRBD2 identical over 9 bases. Germline V CDR1 and CDR2: SGHDN, FVKESK. This CDR3 has 19 amino acids. After removal of 0 bases from V and 5 bases from J, the junction contained 14 bases not matched to a gene. The CDR3 here is CASSQDSEWPSGTHNEQFF. CDR3 coding DNA: TGTGCCAGCAGCCAAGATAGTGAATGGCCTAGCGGGACCCACAATGAGCAGTTCTTC. Full variable domain (remainder filled in from reference TRBV14 and TRBJ2-1): EAGVTQFPSHSVIEKGQTVTLRCDPISGHDNLYWYRRVMGKEIKFLLHFVKESKQDESGMPNNRFLAERTGGTYSTLKVQPAELEDSGVYFCASSQDSEWPSGTHNEQFFGPGTRLTVL.

This clone was observed once. V gene TRBV2 combines with J gene TRBJ2-6, with 9 bases lining up with TRBD1. The CDR3 has 15 residues. V shed 4 bases and J 2 bases; nucleotides not matched to a gene: 0. In germline, CDR1 is SNHLY, CDR2 FYNNEI. The DNA of the CDR3 is TGTGCCAGCAGTGGACAGGGGGCTGGGGCCAACGTCCTGACTTTC. Its translation: CASSGQGAGANVLTF.

V and J are TRBV6-5 and TRBJ2-3; 7 nucleotides align to TRBD1. Germline lookup yields CDR1 MNHEY and CDR2 SVGAGI. This CDR3 has 14 residues. V dropped 2 bases and J dropped 5; count of bases not matched to a gene: 4. CDR3 residues: CASSYNRGLDTQYF. CDR3 nucleotides: TGTGCCAGCAGTTACAACAGGGGATTAGATACGCAGTATTTT.

The rearrangement links TRBV4-1 to TRBJ1-1; D call uncertain. The CDR3 is 15 residues long. V gave up 4 bases and J gave up 1 base, with 13 bases separating them. The germline V gene encodes CDR1 MGHRA and CDR2 YSYEKL. As DNA, the CDR3 is TGCGCCAGCAGCCCCGCCGGACTGAGGAACACTGAAGCTTTCTTT. Its protein product is CASSPAGLRNTEAFF.

The chain employs TRBV25-1 and TRBJ2-1; 11 positions agree with TRBD1. This CDR3 spans 15 amino acids. CDR1 MGHDK and CDR2 SYGVNS come from the germline V gene. The V gene end was trimmed by 5 bases and the J gene end by 10 bases; junction bases not matched to a gene: 10. The chain's CDR3 is CASSKGEDRGLEQFF. CDR3 sequence (DNA): TGTGCCAGCAGTAAGGGCGAGGACAGGGGGCTAGAGCAGTTCTTC.

The gene calls are TRBV7-3 and TRBJ1-1; D is possibly TRBD1 (5 bases). Trimming pared 6 bases from V and 1 base from J, leaving 15 bases between. Per the germline V gene, CDR1 is SGHTA and CDR2 is FQGTGA. The CDR3 is 15 residues long. The CDR3 DNA is TGTGCCAGCAGTCCCGGGGGAGCCCAGAACACTGAAGCTTTCTTT. It is translated as CASSPGGAQNTEAFF.

This sequence joins TRBV11-2 and TRBJ1-1; D call uncertain. Trimming shortened V by 1 base and J by 2 bases, and 11 bases separated the two germline ends. Germline V lookup: CDR1 SGHAT, CDR2 FQNNGV. The CDR3 is 15 amino acids. The CDR3 protein is CASSLVYQENTEAFF. CDR3 nucleotide sequence: TGTGCCAGCAGCTTAGTCTACCAGGAAAACACTGAAGCTTTCTTT.

As for this clone: Additional DNA sequences in this sample encode the identical CDR3. The chain links TRBV4-1 to TRBJ1-4; D is undetermined. The CDR3 runs to 13 residues. V gave up 1 base and J gave up 7 bases, with 7 bases separating them. Germline values: CDR1 MGHRA, CDR2 YSYEKL. This CDR3 is CASSQVRGEKLFF. CDR3 DNA: TGCGCCAGCAGCCAAGTTCGGGGTGAAAAACTGTTTTTT.

The chain employs TRBV2 and TRBJ2-1; TRBD1 matches at 10 bases. Unmatched junction bases numbered 10, after V lost 5 bases and J lost 6 bases. This CDR3 comprises 16 residues. Germline loops: CDR1 SNHLY, CDR2 FYNNEI. The CDR3 bases are TGTGCCAGCAGTTCGGGACAGGGGATGCTGGTCAATGAGCAGTTCTTC. Its protein is CASSSGQGMLVNEQFF.

V usage is TRBV9 and J usage is TRBJ2-3; 8 bases align to TRBD2. V lost 0 bases to trimming and J lost 4 bases; unmatched junction nucleotides: 4. The CDR3 contains 15 residues. Germline assignment: CDR1 SGDLS and CDR2 YYNGEE. This CDR3 is CASSVAGGASDTQYF. The CDR3 coding sequence is TGTGCCAGCAGCGTAGCGGGGGGGGCATCAGATACGCAGTATTTT.

The rearrangement joins TRBV3-1 (or the pseudogene TRBV3-2) to TRBJ2-3; 12 bases agree with TRBD2. Germline V gene sequence: CDR1 LGHDT, CDR2 YNNKEL (reference sequence). This CDR3 has 18 residues. After removal of 1 base from V and 0 bases from J, the junction contained 5 bases not matched to a gene. CDR3 nucleotides: TGTGCCAGCAGCCAAGCTACTAGCGGGAGGACTAGCACAGATACGCAGTATTTT. This gives the protein CASSQATSGRTSTDTQYF.

V is TRBV7-9 and J is TRBJ1-1, with 7 bases identical to TRBD1. This CDR3 contains 14 residues. Losses at the gene ends were 5 bases for V and 1 base for J; bases not matched to a gene: 4. Germline V CDR1 and CDR2: SEHNR, FQNEAQ (reference sequence). This chain's CDR3 is CASSLGTANTEAFF. For the CDR3, the DNA is TGTGCCAGCAGCCTTGGGACAGCGAACACTGAAGCTTTCTTT.